The present entry profiles one T cell receptor (beta chain) with its context. The antigen is unknown. The method was immunoSEQ multiplex PCR; TCRdb's version includes in-frame clones alone and lacks a portion of them. The data contain 75,000 to 80,000 clones, 75% to 95% of them singletons. Time point here: week 5, during vaccination. What each vaccine dose contained was 300 ug of mutant IDH1 20-mer peptide, accompanied by topical imiquimod. The sample originates from a study of a mutant IDH1 vaccine in newly diagnosed glioma. V was shortened by 4 bases and J by 3 bases, with 3 bases between the two germline ends. The CDR3 consists of 11 residues. In germline, CDR1 is SGHAT, CDR2 FQNNGV.

V and J are TRBV11-2 and TRBJ2-5; D gene ambiguous. The source material was PBMCs, sampled from a glioma patient whose treatment included an IDH1 peptide vaccine. This receptor was obtained from a woman aged 45 to 65 with glioma. Here the CDR3 DNA reads TGTGCCAGCAGCTCGAAAGAGACCCAGTACTTC. Protein: CASSSKETQYF.